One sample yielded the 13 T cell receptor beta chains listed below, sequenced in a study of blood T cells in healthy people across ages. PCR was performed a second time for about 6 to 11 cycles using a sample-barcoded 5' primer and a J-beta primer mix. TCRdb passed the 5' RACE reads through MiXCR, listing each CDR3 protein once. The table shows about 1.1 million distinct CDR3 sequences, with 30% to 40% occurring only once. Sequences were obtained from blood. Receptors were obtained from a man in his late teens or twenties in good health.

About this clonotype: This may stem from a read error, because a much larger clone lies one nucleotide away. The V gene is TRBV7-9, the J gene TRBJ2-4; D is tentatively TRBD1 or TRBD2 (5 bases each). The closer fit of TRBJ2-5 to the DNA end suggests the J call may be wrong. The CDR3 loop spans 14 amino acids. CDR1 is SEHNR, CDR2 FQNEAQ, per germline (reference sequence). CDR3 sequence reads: CASSFSVREETQYF. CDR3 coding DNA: TGTGCCAGCAGCTTCTCGGTCAGGGAGGAGACCCAGTACTTC.

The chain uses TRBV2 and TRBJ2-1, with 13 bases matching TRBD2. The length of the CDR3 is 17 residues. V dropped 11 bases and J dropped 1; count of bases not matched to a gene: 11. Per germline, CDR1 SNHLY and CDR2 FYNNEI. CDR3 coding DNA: TGTGCCTTCTTCCCACTAGCGGGGGGGAAGTCCTACAATGAGCAGTTCTTC. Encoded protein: CAFFPLAGGKSYNEQFF.

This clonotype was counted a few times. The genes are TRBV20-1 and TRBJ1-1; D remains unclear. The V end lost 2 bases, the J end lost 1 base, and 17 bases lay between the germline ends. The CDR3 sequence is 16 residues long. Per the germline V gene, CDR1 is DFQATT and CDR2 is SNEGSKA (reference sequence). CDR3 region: CSARNPRAEPNTEAFF. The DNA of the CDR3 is TGCAGTGCTAGAAACCCACGGGCAGAACCGAACACTGAAGCTTTCTTT.

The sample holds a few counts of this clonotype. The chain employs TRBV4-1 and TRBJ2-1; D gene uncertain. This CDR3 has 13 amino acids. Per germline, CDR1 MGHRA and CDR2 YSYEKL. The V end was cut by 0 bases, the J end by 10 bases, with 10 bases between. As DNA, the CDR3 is TGCGCCAGCAGCCAAGATCGGGCCCGCGAGCAGTTCTTC. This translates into CASSQDRAREQFF.

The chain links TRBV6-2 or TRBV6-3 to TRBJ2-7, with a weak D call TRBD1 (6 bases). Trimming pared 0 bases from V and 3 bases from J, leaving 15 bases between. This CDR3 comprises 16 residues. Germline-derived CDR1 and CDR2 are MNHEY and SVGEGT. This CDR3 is CASSYSAEGTRYEQYF. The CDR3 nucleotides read TGTGCCAGCAGTTACTCGGCCGAGGGGACACGCTACGAGCAGTACTTC.

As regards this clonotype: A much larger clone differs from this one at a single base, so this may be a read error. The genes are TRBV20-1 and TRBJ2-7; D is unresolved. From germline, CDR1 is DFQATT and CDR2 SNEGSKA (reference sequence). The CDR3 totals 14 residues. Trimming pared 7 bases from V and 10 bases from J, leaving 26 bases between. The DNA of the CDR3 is TGCAGTGTAGTACTAACCATCCGCCAAGAGATCCAGTACTTC. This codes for CSVVLTIRQEIQYF.

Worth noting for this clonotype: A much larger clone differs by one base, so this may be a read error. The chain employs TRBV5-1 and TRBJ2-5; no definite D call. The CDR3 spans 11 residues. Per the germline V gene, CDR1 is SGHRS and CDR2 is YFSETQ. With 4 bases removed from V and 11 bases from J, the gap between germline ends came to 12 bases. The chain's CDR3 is CASSENNEQYF. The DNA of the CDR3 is TGCGCCAGCAGCGAGAACAATGAGCAGTACTTC. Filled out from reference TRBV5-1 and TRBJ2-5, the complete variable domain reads KAGVTQTPRYLIKTRGQQVTLSCSPISGHRSVSWYQQTPGQGLQFLFEYFSETQRNKGNFPGRFSGRQFSNSRSEMNVSTLELGDSALYLCASSENNEQYFGPGTRLLVL.

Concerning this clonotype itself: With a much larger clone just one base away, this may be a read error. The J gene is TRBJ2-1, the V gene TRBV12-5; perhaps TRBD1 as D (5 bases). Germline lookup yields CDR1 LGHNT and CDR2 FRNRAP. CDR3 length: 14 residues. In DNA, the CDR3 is TGTGCTAGTTGTTTCCCAGGGCCCTACAATGAGCAGTTCTTC. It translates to CASCFPGPYNEQFF.

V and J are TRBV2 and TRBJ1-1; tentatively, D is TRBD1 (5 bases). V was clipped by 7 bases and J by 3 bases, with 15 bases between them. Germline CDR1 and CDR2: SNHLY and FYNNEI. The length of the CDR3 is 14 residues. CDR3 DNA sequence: TGTGCCAGCAAAAGTCTCGACAGCTACACTGAAGCTTTCTTT. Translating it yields CASKSLDSYTEAFF. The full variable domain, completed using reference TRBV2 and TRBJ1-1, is EPEVTQTPSHQVTQMGQEVILRCVPISNHLYFYWYRQILGQKVEFLVSFYNNEISEKSEIFDDQFSVERPDGSNFTLKIRSTKLEDSAMYFCASKSLDSYTEAFFGQGTRLTVV.

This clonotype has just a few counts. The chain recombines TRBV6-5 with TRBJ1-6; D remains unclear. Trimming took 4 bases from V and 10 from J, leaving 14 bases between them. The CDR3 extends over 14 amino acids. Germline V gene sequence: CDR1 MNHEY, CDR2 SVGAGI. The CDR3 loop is CASSFRQVYSPLHF. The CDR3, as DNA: TGTGCCAGCAGTTTTCGGCAGGTTTACTCACCCCTCCACTTT.

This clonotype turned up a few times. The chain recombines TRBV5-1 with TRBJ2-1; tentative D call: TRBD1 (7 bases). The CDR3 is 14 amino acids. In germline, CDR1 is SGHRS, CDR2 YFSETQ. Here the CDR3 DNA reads TGCGCAGGGATAGGAGACAGGGAGGTTGATGAGCAGTTCTTC. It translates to CAGIGDREVDEQFF. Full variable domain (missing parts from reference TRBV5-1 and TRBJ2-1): KAGVTQTPRYLIKTRGQQVTLSCSPISGHRSVSWYQQTPGQGLQFLFEYFSETQRNKGNFPGRFSGRQFSNSRSEMNVSTLELGDSALYLCAGIGDREVDEQFFGPGTRLTVL.

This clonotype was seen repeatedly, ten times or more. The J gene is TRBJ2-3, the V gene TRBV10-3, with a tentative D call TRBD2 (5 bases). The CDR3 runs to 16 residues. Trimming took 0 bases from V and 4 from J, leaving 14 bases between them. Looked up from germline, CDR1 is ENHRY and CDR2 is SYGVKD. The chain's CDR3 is CAISESGEPGADTQYF. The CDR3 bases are TGTGCCATCAGTGAGTCGGGAGAACCCGGGGCAGATACGCAGTATTTT.

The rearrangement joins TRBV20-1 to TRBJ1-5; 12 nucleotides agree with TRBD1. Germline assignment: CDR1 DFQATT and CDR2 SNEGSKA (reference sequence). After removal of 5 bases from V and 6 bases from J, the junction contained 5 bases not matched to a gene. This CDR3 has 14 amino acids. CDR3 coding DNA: TGCAGTGCTCTGGGACAGGGGGCAGGTCAGCCCCAGCATTTT. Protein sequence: CSALGQGAGQPQHF.